This T cell receptor beta chain was recorded in a study of shared clonotypes between healthy human individuals. V lost 5 bases, J lost 9 bases, and 22 bases lay in between. The germline gives CDR1 SGHTA, CDR2 FQGNSA. The CDR3 contains 15 residues. Worth noting for this clone: With only one base between it and a far larger clone, this is likely a read error.

How the authors handled the data: For the immunoSEQ data, sequences were junction-only without quality scores, so filtering differed. Assay: immunoSEQ multiplex PCR; the TCRdb copy retains only in-frame clones and omits some. V, J and clone size are taken as reported in that table, and D and trimming were inferred from the DNA itself. The repertoire consists of approximately 250,000 clones, with approximately 70% occurring once and the leading ten covering around 10%. The rearrangement joins TRBV7-2 to TRBJ2-5; D possibly corresponds to TRBD2 (6 bases). Material for sequencing was memory CD4+ T cells sorted from blood. Sample subset: CD45RA-negative fraction. This TCR came from a man aged 25-45 years in good health. The CDR3 DNA is TGTGCCAGCAGCCCCAAAAAGGGAGGTATGGAGGCCCAGTACTTC. Its protein is CASSPKKGGMEAQYF.